This T cell receptor beta chain was captured in a study of CD8+CD57+ T cells in acquired aplastic anemia. Study as a whole: The average for DNA from sorted CD4+ and CD8+ cells was 2.5 to 4 ug.

Germline V gives CDR1 MNHEY, CDR2 SVGAGI. Trimming stripped 0 bases from V and 6 bases from J, with 14 bases between. The CDR3 consists of 15 residues. Sequencing was done on patients that had shown CD8+CD57+ cell expansion by flow cytometry. Severe acquired aplastic anemia was the diagnosis recorded for all patients. Only a few counts were recorded for this clonotype. Its antigen is unknown. The template for TCR beta VDJ and CDR3 sequence profiling was genomic DNA. TCRdb re-called the reads through MiXCR, storing one row per CDR3 protein. The profile covers around 290,000 distinct CDR3 sequences, with approximately 58% appearing a single time and 1% to 1.5% taken by the ten largest. Overall study results and limits: Researchers report that about 28 CD8+ CDR3 sequences appeared in both patients and controls. No significant difference in CD8+ Simpson's diversity was found between patients and controls.

The chain employs TRBV6-5 and TRBJ2-5; no firm D call. This receptor was identified in a human donor with aplastic anemia. Sequences were obtained from sorted CD4+, CD8+, or CD8+CD57+ T cells (not recorded which) from PBMCs. The CDR3 sequence: CASSYSGPLGKTQYF. CDR3 coding DNA: TGTGCCAGCAGTTACTCTGGGCCCCTGGGGAAGACCCAGTACTTC.